A single sample gave rise to the 11 T cell receptor beta chains below, sequenced in a study of Graves' ophthalmopathy and Graves' hyperthyroidism. Amplification of the TCR beta CDR3 regions used RNA transcripts (as template). First-round RT-PCR used HTBI primers; second-round multiplex PCR followed. TCRdb called the multiplex PCR reads again in MiXCR, with one record for every CDR3 protein. The sample has about 400,000 distinct CDR3 sequences; 15% to 20% are singletons. The sequenced sample was peripheral blood. The receptor source for this set is a woman between 18 and 29 years old with Graves' ophthalmopathy.

This clonotype has at least ten counts. The chain combines TRBV7-9 with TRBJ1-6; D might be TRBD1 (6 bases). The V gene lost 2 bases and the J gene lost 3 bases, with 14 bases spanning the gap. This CDR3 is built from 17 residues. From germline, CDR1 is SEHNR and CDR2 FQNEAQ (reference sequence). The CDR3 nucleotides are TGTGCCAGCAGCTTACGGAGGGGGGGGGACTATAATTCACCCCTCCACTTT. Translation gives CASSLRRGGDYNSPLHF.

This clonotype was observed many times. The J gene is TRBJ2-7, the V gene TRBV19; TRBD2 matches at 8 bases. CDR3 length: 15 amino acids. With V trimmed by 7 bases and J by 2 bases, 10 bases remained unmatched. The germline V gene encodes CDR1 LNHDA and CDR2 SQIVND (reference sequence). The chain's CDR3 is CASKAGAVGPYEQYF. CDR3 coding DNA: TGTGCCAGTAAAGCGGGAGCGGTGGGACCCTACGAGCAGTACTTC.

This clonotype occurred many times. J is TRBJ1-3 and V is TRBV6-5; D gene ambiguous. The CDR3 is 13 residues long. Germline V lookup: CDR1 MNHEY, CDR2 SVGAGI. The germline V and J ends were trimmed by 4 bases and 4 bases, with 8 bases remaining between them. Here the CDR3 reads CASSLDSGNTIYF. CDR3 bases: TGTGCCAGCAGTTTAGATTCGGGAAACACCATATATTTT.

This clonotype was seen ten or more times. The rearrangement joins TRBV12-3 or TRBV12-4 to TRBJ1-1, with D unresolved. This CDR3 region has 13 residues. V was cut by 6 bases and J by 1 base, with 9 bases left in between. The CDR3 is CASRRTTNTEAFF. DNA for the CDR3: TGTGCCAGCAGACGGACGACGAACACTGAAGCTTTCTTT.

This clonotype has ten or more counts. One junction end disagrees with the germline gene, perhaps due to a read error. The chain carries TRBV10-3 and TRBJ2-7; D call uncertain. CDR1 and CDR2 (germline): ENHRY, SYGVKD. The CDR3 has 17 amino acids. The chain's CDR3 is CAISEPLLGPPSDEQYF. In DNA form, the CDR3 reads TGTGCCATCAGTGAGCCGTTATTGGGTCCCCCCTCCGACGAGCAGTACTTC.

The V call is TRBV6-1, the J call TRBJ2-5; possible D gene TRBD2, 7 bases. Trimming took off 6 bases at V and 5 bases at J, with 16 bases between the two ends. CDR3 size: 14 residues. CDR1 and CDR2 (germline): MNHNS, SASEGT. CDR3 DNA: TGTGCCAGCAGCTGGGAGGGGGTCGGCGAGACCCAGTACTTC. Translation: CASSWEGVGETQYF.

This clonotype showed up many times. The chain carries TRBV6-5 and TRBJ2-5; TRBD2 might be the D (6 bases). This CDR3 contains 15 residues. Looked up from germline, CDR1 is MNHEY and CDR2 is SVGAGI. With 7 bases removed from V and 4 bases from J, the gap between germline ends came to 19 bases. The CDR3 here is CASKRRGGPGETQYF. For the CDR3, the DNA is TGTGCCAGCAAAAGGCGGGGTGGTCCGGGAGAGACCCAGTACTTC.

There are many counts of this clonotype. For the CDR3, the DNA is TGTGCCAGCACGGAGTTTGGAAACACCATATATTTT. It yields the protein CASTEFGNTIYF. This chain connects TRBV28 to TRBJ1-3; D gene ambiguous. Trimming stripped 7 bases from V and 3 bases from J, with 7 bases between. There are 12 residues in the CDR3. Germline values: CDR1 MDHEN, CDR2 SYDVKM. Combining the CDR3 with reference TRBV28 and TRBJ1-3 gives the whole variable domain DVKVTQSSRYLVKRTGEKVFLECVQDMDHENMFWYRQDPGLGLRLIYFSYDVKMKEKGDIPEGYSVSREKKERFSLILESASTNQTSMYLCASTEFGNTIYFGEGSWLTVV.

This clonotype appeared many times. This may come from a read error, since a much larger clone is one base off. The chain couples TRBV6-5 to TRBJ2-2; unclear D gene. The CDR3 contains 16 residues. Deletions cut 2 bases from V and 6 bases from J, with 16 bases between. The germline CDR1 and CDR2 sequences are MNHEY and SVGAGI. The CDR3 region is CASSYTPHIAAGELFF. The CDR3 DNA follows: TGTGCCAGCAGTTACACCCCCCACATCGCCGCCGGGGAGCTGTTTTTT.

This clonotype was picked up many times. The chain carries TRBV12-3 or TRBV12-4 and TRBJ1-2; no definite D call. This CDR3 spans 15 amino acids. The V and J ends lost 6 bases and 3 bases respectively, with 17 bases between them. For the CDR3, the DNA is TGTGCCAGCAGCCCTCCCCCCGGGCCGGACTATGGCTACACCTTC. Its translation: CASSPPPGPDYGYTF.

This clonotype showed up many times. The J gene is TRBJ1-6, the V gene TRBV12-3 or TRBV12-4; no reliable D call. The CDR3 contains 18 residues. Trimming left V 3 bases short and J 1 base short, with 16 bases between. The CDR3 bases are TGTGCCAGCAGTTTTGGGCTCCATGGCGGGTCCTATAATTCACCCCTCCACTTT. Amino acids: CASSFGLHGGSYNSPLHF.